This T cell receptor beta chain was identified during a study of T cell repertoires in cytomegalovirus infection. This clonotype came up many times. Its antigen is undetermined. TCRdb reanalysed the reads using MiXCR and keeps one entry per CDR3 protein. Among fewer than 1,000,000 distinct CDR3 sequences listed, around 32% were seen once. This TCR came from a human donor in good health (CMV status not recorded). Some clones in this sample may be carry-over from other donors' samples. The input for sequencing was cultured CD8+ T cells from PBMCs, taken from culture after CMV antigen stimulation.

The CDR3 DNA reads as TGTGCCAGCAGCTTAATGACCTATAGCCCAGGGAGTTCCTACGAGCAGTACTTC. This codes for CASSLMTYSPGSSYEQYF. J is TRBJ2-7 and V is TRBV7-9; D is tentatively TRBD1 or TRBD2 (5 bases each). CDR3 length: 18 amino acids. Trimming stripped 2 bases from V and 1 base from J, with 21 bases between. Germline CDR1 reads SEHNR; CDR2 reads FQNEAQ (reference sequence).